This T cell receptor (beta chain) was identified during a study of T cell responses to AZD1222 COVID-19 vaccine. Regarding the study as a whole: A rise in Spike-specific TCR breadth and depth followed two AZD1222 doses. Baseline seropositives among AZD1222 recipients totaled only 5 to 7. Donors were mostly white British, more females; clonal diversity possibly underestimated.

Germline CDR1 LGHNT, CDR2 FRNRAP. The CDR3 runs 17 residues. Losses at the gene ends were 0 bases for V and 6 bases for J; bases not matched to a gene: 7. Method: immunoSEQ multiplex PCR; TCRdb's copy keeps in-frame clones and lacks some. This sample has about 130,000 clones, with around 90% found just once. With respect to this clone: Its specificity is unknown.

The material sequenced was peripheral blood, taken on day 0 of AZD1222 vaccination. The sequence derives from an adult in good health. V and J are TRBV12-5 and TRBJ1-4; 10 positions match TRBD1. CDR3 sequence (DNA): TGTGCTAGTGGTTTGGTAGGGACAGGGGAAGGATATGAAAAACTGTTTTTT. This gives the protein CASGLVGTGEGYEKLFF.